The 13 T cell receptor beta chains below come from one sample, sequenced in a study of graft-versus-host responses after intestinal transplantation. For these TCRs, the target antigens are not known. The table came from immunoSEQ multiplex PCR; TCRdb's copy has only in-frame clones and leaves some out. This table has about 97,000 clones, roughly nine tenths appearing once. Source: unstimulated CD4+ T cells sorted from spleen or lymph node cells, taken before transplant. The receptors come from a human donor who was the organ donor for an intestinal transplant.

This CDR3 is CASSVHATGVSHEQYF. CDR3 bases: TGTGCCAGCAGTGTCCACGCGACAGGGGTGTCCCACGAGCAGTACTTC. The V and J genes are TRBV2 and TRBJ2-7; 8 bases are a match to TRBD1. Per germline, CDR1 SNHLY and CDR2 FYNNEI. The CDR3 covers 16 residues. Trimming removed 4 bases from V and 5 bases from J; junction bases left unmatched: 13.

The V call is TRBV7-2, the J call TRBJ1-1; TRBD1 agrees at 7 bases. The CDR3 length is 13 residues. CDR1 is SGHTA and CDR2 is FQGNSA in the germline V gene. V lost 5 bases and J lost 3; bases outside the gene matches: 3. CDR3 in amino acids: CASSPRGDTEAFF. The CDR3 DNA reads TGTGCCAGCAGCCCCAGGGGGGACACTGAAGCTTTCTTT.

The J gene is TRBJ2-5, the V gene TRBV7-6; TRBD1 matches at 7 bases. CDR3 length: 16 amino acids. Looked up from germline, CDR1 is SGHVS and CDR2 is FNYEAQ. V lost 6 bases, J lost 1 base, and 11 bases stayed unmatched. The CDR3 region has the DNA TGTGCCAGCAGTTATACAGGGGTACCCCCCCAAGAGACCCAGTACTTC. Translating it yields CASSYTGVPPQETQYF. Full variable domain (outside the CDR3, taken from reference TRBV7-6 and TRBJ2-5): GAGVSQSPRYKVTKRGQDVALRCDPISGHVSLYWYRQALGQGPEFLTYFNYEAQQDKSGLPNDRFSAERPEGSISTLTIQRTEQRDSAMYRCASSYTGVPPQETQYFGPGTRLLVL.

The rearrangement uses TRBV28 and TRBJ1-2; 8 nucleotides line up with TRBD1. V was clipped by 5 bases and J by 4 bases; unmatched bases: 3. CDR1 is MDHEN, CDR2 SYDVKM, per germline. This CDR3 spans 13 amino acids. The CDR3 loop is CASSMTGVYGYTF. DNA for the CDR3: TGTGCCAGCAGTATGACAGGGGTCTATGGCTACACCTTC.

The chain is built from TRBV4-1 and TRBJ2-1, with 9 nucleotides matching TRBD2. Germline values: CDR1 MGHRA, CDR2 YSYEKL. This CDR3 contains 16 residues. V shed 4 bases and J 6 bases; nucleotides not matched to a gene: 10. CDR3 DNA sequence: TGCGCCAGCAGCCCCCGGGCGAGCGGGGGGCCCAATGAGCAGTTCTTC. Residues: CASSPRASGGPNEQFF.

This clone was seen just once. The rearrangement joins TRBV4-2 to TRBJ2-3; a possible D gene is TRBD1 (6 bases). CDR1 and CDR2 (germline): LGHNA, YNFKEQ. V was pared by 4 bases and J by 1 base, with 15 bases between. This CDR3 comprises 16 residues. The DNA for the CDR3 is TGTGCCAGCAGCCCCCTAGACAGGCCCCGCACAGATACGCAGTATTTT. Amino acid sequence: CASSPLDRPRTDTQYF.

V usage is TRBV19 and J usage is TRBJ2-7; possible D gene TRBD1, 5 bases. CDR1 is LNHDA, CDR2 SQIVND, per germline (reference sequence). V was shortened by 4 bases and J by 0 bases, with 16 bases between the two germline ends. The CDR3 runs to 16 residues. CDR3 sequence reads: CASSRFPEQDSYEQYF. The CDR3, as DNA: TGTGCCAGTAGTAGATTTCCGGAACAGGACTCCTACGAGCAGTACTTC.

The chain combines TRBV27 with TRBJ1-1; no clear D gene. The CDR3 contains 13 residues. CDR1 and CDR2 from the germline V gene are MNHEY and SMNVEV (reference sequence). Trimming took off 6 bases at V and 2 bases at J, with 10 bases between the two ends. In nucleotides, the CDR3 is TGTGCCAGCAGGCGCCGTTTAAACACTGAAGCTTTCTTT. Its protein product is CASRRRLNTEAFF.

The CDR3 nucleotides read TGTGCCAGCAGCTCTCAAACGGGCTATGGCTACACCTTC. Protein: CASSSQTGYGYTF. V is TRBV11-2 and J is TRBJ1-2; D gene uncertain. The V gene's germline CDR1 is SGHAT and CDR2 FQNNGV. V gave up 4 bases and J gave up 4 bases, with 10 bases separating them. The CDR3 spans 13 residues.

The rearrangement links TRBV6-1 to TRBJ2-2, with 15 positions matching TRBD2. Germline CDR1 reads MNHNS; CDR2 reads SASEGT. This CDR3 contains 19 residues. Trimming took 4 bases from V and 4 from J; bases not matched to a gene: 10. The DNA for the CDR3 is TGTGCCAGCAGTGTTCTCCCTGGACTAGCGGGGGGGGTCACCGGGGAGCTGTTTTTT. This sequence encodes CASSVLPGLAGGVTGELFF.

The chain couples TRBV11-1 to TRBJ2-7; D not certain. V lost 5 bases to trimming and J lost 3 bases, with 5 bases between them. This CDR3 has 11 residues. Germline CDR1 reads SGHAT; CDR2 reads FQDESV (reference sequence). The CDR3, as DNA: TGTGCCAGCAGCAACAACTACGAGCAGTACTTC. It codes for CASSNNYEQYF.

This chain connects TRBV7-8 to TRBJ1-5; TRBD1 agrees at 10 bases. CDR1 and CDR2 (germline): SGHVS, FQNEAQ. With 2 bases clipped from V and 7 bases from J, the junction kept 8 bases outside the gene matches. This CDR3 is built from 16 residues. Written as DNA, the CDR3 is TGTGCCAGCAGCTTAAGGGAGACAGGGGGCCGGCAGCCCCAGCATTTT. The encoded protein is CASSLRETGGRQPQHF. The whole variable domain, remainder taken from reference TRBV7-8 and TRBJ1-5, is GAGVSQSPRYKVAKRGQDVALRCDPISGHVSLFWYQQALGQGPEFLTYFQNEAQLDKSGLPSDRFFAERPEGSVSTLKIQRTQQEDSAVYLCASSLRETGGRQPQHFGDGTRLSIL.

The chain links TRBV6-7 to TRBJ1-1, with D perhaps matching TRBD1 (5 bases). TRBV6-7 is sorted into the ORF group, with uncertain function. Trimming cost V 7 bases and J 0 bases, with 12 bases left between them. The CDR3 length is 14 residues. CDR3 protein: CASMWRGMNTEAFF. CDR3 bases: TGTGCCAGCATGTGGCGGGGGATGAACACTGAAGCTTTCTTT.